This T cell receptor (beta chain) was sequenced in a study of early T cells in non-severe SARS-CoV-2 infection (dated by TCRdb to 2020 to 2023). Regarding the research as a whole: TCR sequencing used bulk RNA from unsorted whole blood, so alpha and beta chains could not be paired.

This clonotype was detected a few times. It lacks a known antigen. Base qualities are not recorded, but no much larger clone differs from it by a single base. General conclusions and limits of the study: VDJdb matching was skewed toward anti-spike CD8 responses and likely underestimated virus-specific expansions, missing private and CD4 specificities.

The method behind the library was 5' RACE. Sequencing relied on a NextSeq 500. Unique molecular identifiers were attached to individual cDNA molecules in the TCR library protocol so that sequencing error and PCR bias could be corrected. Sequencing covered both TCR alpha and beta chains, and within each sample the abundances of alpha and beta sequences were tightly co-correlated. The authors' pipeline ran thus. Decombinator V4 was used to annotate the V gene, J gene and CDR3 of the TCR sequences. TCRs were defined as expanded if a significant change between any two time points was detected under a Poisson model with p below 0.0001. TCR abundances were normalised to the total number of TCRs sequenced per sample and were expressed as counts per million. MAIT TCRs were defined by TRAV1-2 paired with TRAJ12, TRAJ20 or TRAJ33, and iNKT TCRs by TRAV10 paired with TRAJ18. VDJdb, accessed on 1 November 2021, was searched for TCRs annotated for CMV, EBV and SARS-CoV-2, and TCRs annotated for more than one antigen were excluded. TCRdb reprocessed the public reads (quality trimming at Q25 with fastp, clone calling with MiXCR) and kept in-frame beta chains. CDR3 protein sequences are deduplicated, and each keeps its most common genes and DNA. TCRdb's processing, not the authors' own work, is the source of the V and J calls. This sample holds some 50,000 distinct CDR3 sequences; less than 6.5% were observed only once. The top ten constitute under 7% of the sample.

A case-control design nested within a healthcare worker cohort in London, UK, was used, with weekly nasopharyngeal swab PCR tests and blood sampling performed. Between 23 and 31 March 2020, the week of the UK lockdown, healthcare workers were enrolled and then followed up weekly for as long as 16 weeks. Spanning cysteine to phenylalanine, the CDR3 consists of 16 amino acids. The entry retains the CDR3 DNA only, 48 bases that are in frame from base 1. Relative to germline, V is missing 0 bases and J is missing 6 bases, with 7 bases of the junction outside any gene match. The CDR1 and CDR2 encoded by the germline V gene (reference sequence) are DFQATT and SNEGSKA.

This TCR was sampled from an adult who was a healthcare worker with PCR-confirmed SARS-CoV-2 infection or an uninfected control (not recorded which). The rearrangement joined TRBV20-1 to TRBJ2-1; 11 central bases correspond to TRBD2. The specimen comprised whole blood, sampled at baseline. At the DNA level, the sequence is TGCAGTGCTAGAGATCCGGTAGCGGGAGGGGGCAATGAGCAGTTCTTC. This sequence encodes CSARDPVAGGGNEQFF.